This T cell receptor beta chain derives from a study of cytomegalovirus exposure and HLA in healthy donors. Germline V lookup: CDR1 MDHEN, CDR2 SYDVKM. V dropped 5 bases and J dropped 7 bases, with 21 bases sitting between them. The CDR3 runs to 16 residues. In its sample, this clone was seen a few times. PCR primers comprised 60 Vbeta and 13 Jbeta primers. TCRdb keeps only in-frame clones here, not all; method: immunoSEQ multiplex PCR. The sample lists around 150,000 clones; 79% were seen once. Material for sequencing was PBMCs. The receptor's source is a man aged 45-65 years in good health and CMV-seropositive. V and J are TRBV28 and TRBJ2-1, with D perhaps TRBD2 (6 bases). The CDR3 DNA is TGTGCCAGCAGTGAAACTTCGGGACTCATGGGAAATGAGCAGTTCTTC. Amino acid sequence: CASSETSGLMGNEQFF. The complete variable domain, with remaining parts taken from reference TRBV28 and TRBJ2-1, reads DVKVTQSSRYLVKRTGEKVFLECVQDMDHENMFWYRQDPGLGLRLIYFSYDVKMKEKGDIPEGYSVSREKKERFSLILESASTNQTSMYLCASSETSGLMGNEQFFGPGTRLTVL.